The source of this TCR beta chain is a study of blood T cells in healthy people across ages. Details on this clonotype: Its antigen is not known.

Findings of the study overall: Total diversity from one million sequenced T cells was likely underestimated.

It was with a sample-barcoded 5' primer and a J-beta primer mix that a second PCR of roughly 7 to 12 cycles was run. Each single sample gave us at least 2.5 million CDR3-containing paired-end reads. TCRdb re-analysed the 5' RACE reads in MiXCR, keeping a single row per CDR3 protein. Among around 650,000 distinct CDR3 sequences listed, less than 45% were seen once. V was trimmed by 8 bases and J by 0 bases, leaving 12 bases between them. Germline V gene data show CDR1 as DFQATT and CDR2 as SNEGSKA (reference sequence). This CDR3 is 13 amino acids long. This TCR was recovered from a man aged 80 or over in good health. The material sequenced was blood. The rearrangement joins TRBV20-1 to TRBJ2-3; D is unresolved. CDR3 residues: CSIMGYSTDTQYF. The CDR3 region has the DNA TGCAGTATCATGGGTTATAGCACAGATACGCAGTATTTT.